This is a list of T cell receptor beta chains from one sample in a study of healthy donors' naive CD4 and CD8 T cells. TCRdb passed the reads through MiXCR, listing each CDR3 protein once. The sample yields 180,000 or so distinct CDR3 sequences, around 74% seen once. The sequenced sample consisted of naive CD4+ and CD8+ T cells sorted from blood, pooled from several donors. The receptors here all came from a pool of human donors in good health; the sample pools cells from several healthy donors. Both conserved end residues are part of each CDR3. The size entry is marked missing in some rows and otherwise reads once, few, many or a size class.

clone size	V gene	J gene	CDR3 protein
NA	TRBV6-1	TRBJ2-3	CASTRQTGTDTQYF
NA	TRBV10-3	TRBJ1-1	CAISESQGNTEAFF
once	TRBV20-1	TRBJ2-3	CSAITSGRADTQYF
few	TRBV29-1	TRBJ2-5	CSVEGGVRLAGLIQETQYF
NA	TRBV12-3/TRBV12-4	TRBJ2-1	CASSLVLNNEQFF
NA	TRBV29-1	TRBJ2-6	CSVVVTGANVLTF
NA	TRBV27	TRBJ1-2	CASSLSAHRGGYTF
NA	TRBV6-5	TRBJ2-2	CAIRQTNTGELFF
NA	TRBV19	TRBJ1-2	CASVAAANYGYTF
NA	TRBV6-5	TRBJ2-7	CASSYSALAGREQYF
NA	TRBV2	TRBJ2-2	CASSEGRELFF
NA	TRBV6-5	TRBJ1-1	CASRRRLRGGDTEAFF
NA	TRBV6-5	TRBJ2-3	CASSYGGGGDTQYF
NA	TRBV27	TRBJ2-7	CASRGTGTGGYEQYF
NA	TRBV5-4	TRBJ1-2	CASSWDGGYGYTF
NA	TRBV27	TRBJ2-3	CASSRGYWWQGSDTQYF
few	TRBV30	TRBJ1-1	CAWNPGNTEAFF
once	TRBV11-2	TRBJ2-3	CASSRDREPTNTQYF
NA	TRBV29-1	TRBJ1-2	CGDYGYTF